This T cell receptor (beta chain) comes out of a study of cytomegalovirus exposure and HLA in healthy donors listed by TCRdb under 2017. Regarding the research as a whole: In an earlier analysis of approximately 640 of the donors, 276 Gb of sequence data and just under 120 million unique TCR beta sequences from roughly 200 million T cells were reported. The study aimed to test whether cataloging public T cell receptors could reveal signatures of past pathogen exposure. A separate validation cohort of 100 to 150 different subjects was used in addition to the approximately 610-subject first cohort. Using immunosequencing, the study profiled T cell repertoires from around 670 subjects and related those repertoires to cytomegalovirus serostatus. Typing coverage differed by locus: A, B, C, DRB1 and DQB1 were typed in roughly 620-630 donors, DQA1 in 500 to 550, DPA1 in 600 to 610, and DPB1 in just under 490. The study combined high-throughput TCR immunosequencing, statistical association of individual TCRs with disease status, and machine learning to predict cytomegalovirus infection status. Class I and class II HLA loci were covered by the typing at four-digit resolution. The genetic ancestry cluster associated with self-reported Caucasian donors included over 80% of the roughly 400 genotyped donors. An early release that covered 500 to 800 HLA-typed donors contained approximately 300 gigabases of sequencing data and tens of millions of unique TCR sequences. A later analysis re-examined previously published TCR beta repertoires from around 670 donors and added high-resolution HLA genotyping to investigate patterns of TCR occurrence. Among about 370 genotyped donors of the cohort, an average of about 240,000 unique TCR beta nucleotide sequences was sequenced per donor, of which roughly 17% were non-productive. Genome-wide SNP genotypes for about three fifths of the 666 donors were used in a later genetic analysis, which treated that subset as a discovery cohort. Four or five DR-DQ haplotypes were handled as single units for association and clustering because linkage in the cohort was strong. Every repertoire in the discovery cohort had been generated on one and the same sequencing platform. In an earlier analysis of roughly 580 of the donors, high-throughput TCR beta sequencing was used to judge whether each TCR beta V gene segment behaved as functional or pseudogenic. Rather than drawing on any new phenotypic data, the later analysis identified candidate immune exposures from TCR beta sequences and the way those sequences occurred across donors. Donor age, sex, ethnicity and CMV serostatus were collected together with the repertoire data.

Study-wide findings and limitations: The sequencing pipeline was judged likely to have produced a cluster of highly shared sequence variants as a technical artifact. Compared with equally common non-associated chains, HLA-associated TCR beta chains in a later analysis were more clonally expanded and had lower generation probabilities. Because counts were too low, more than 15 rarely observed V segments, including chromosome 9 orphons, were excluded from the earlier analysis of 587 of the donors. Strong co-occurrence of HLA alleles, especially DR and DQ, made assigning TCR associations to individual alleles difficult. Because HLA typing was missing for some donors at each locus, association tests included only the typed subset. A further reported finding was that TCR beta sequences accurately predicted the HLA-A and HLA-B alleles for most subjects in the first cohort. Cytomegalovirus status was reported to be diagnosed by the classifier with high specificity and sensitivity in both the original and validation cohorts. In a later analysis, the rate of TCR association differed among HLA loci, with DRB1 alleles having the most associated TCRs and HLA-C alleles having the fewest. Sequencing depth was assumed to be roughly uniform across donors in the presence/absence analyses, though that assumption may not hold. Compared with the 666-donor mean, donors in an Asian-associated ancestry cluster had fewer N-insertions in productive TCRs, according to a later genetic analysis. This cohort had only TCR beta chains sequenced, and the lack of alpha or paired-chain data limited which features could be detected. In an earlier analysis of around 600 of the donors, most TCR beta V segments were observed in productive rearrangements about 87% or about 30% of the time, broadly matching IMGT annotations. Most TCR sequences were seen in very few donors, while some public TCRs were found in many individuals. In a later analysis, most CMV-associated TCR beta chains were found to appear HLA-restricted, with HLA associations seemingly driven largely by CMV exposure. In vitro tests confirmed that a few of the cytomegalovirus-associated TCR beta chains recognize cytomegalovirus antigens. An association between a missense DCLRE1C variant and V-gene and J-gene trimming of TCR beta chains was found in a later genetic analysis and replicated in an independent cohort. In a later analysis, several top co-occurrence clusters were reported to appear linked to parvovirus B19, influenza, CMV and Epstein-Barr virus. Some IMGT-functional V segments, including TRBV6-2 and TRBV6-3, could not be distinguished by the 87-base-pair reads and were therefore excluded. According to the authors, the approach could potentially be generalized to other disease states and immunological phenotypes. For the cohort, immune exposure information was limited to CMV serostatus. Linkage disequilibrium might explain the correlated functional status among segregating V segments, but an unknown experimental factor could not be excluded. A later analysis associated 15,000 or so TCR beta sequences with specific HLA alleles at a false discovery rate of 0.05. A total of 150 to 200 TCR beta chains were listed by the study as associated with cytomegalovirus.

The library was built by means of the immunoSEQ multiplex PCR assay. A mixture of 60 forward primers for TCR Vbeta segments and 13 reverse primers for TCR Jbeta segments was used in the multiplex PCR. Amplification of the CDR3 region of rearranged TCR beta genes was performed with a multiplex PCR assay on genomic DNA. Amplified TCR beta libraries were sequenced as 87-base-pair reads on the Illumina HiSeq System. Regarding the original processing steps: A later analysis tallied around 82 million unique TCR beta chains across the approximately 670 repertoires, and around 9.9 million of those chains were shared by two or more donors. Raw reads were error-corrected and collapsed into unique sequences with a nearest-neighbor algorithm that merged closely related sequences to remove PCR and sequencing errors. To assign V, D and J gene segments, CDR3 sequences were aligned to IMGT reference sequences. For a sequence to be retained, a match of at least six nucleotides was required to both a V gene segment and a J gene segment. Rearrangements were classified as productive when the CDR3 lacked stop codons and remained in frame with V and J, and all other rearrangements were classified as non-productive. CDR3 was defined by IMGT convention, running from the second conserved V-encoded cysteine to the conserved J-encoded phenylalanine. The earlier analysis of more than 450 of the donors excluded sequences that lacked an unambiguous match to a single V gene segment. In an earlier analysis of a few hundred of the donors, a V segment was called functional when productive rearrangements were above 56.7%, and segregating when the standard deviation between donors exceeded 5%. A statistical classification framework was built for diagnosing cytomegalovirus status from the catalog of TCR beta chain sequences. V and J gene assignment, in a later analysis, came from comparing TCR nucleotide sequences with IMGT/GENE-DB human TR gene sequences. Using the TCRdist pipeline, a later analysis assigned CDR3 sequences along with most-parsimonious VDJ recombination scenarios. In a later analysis, each TCR beta chain was defined by its CDR3 amino acid sequence together with its V-gene family, and reads lacking a unique V-gene family were excluded. To address suspected cross-contamination and a sequencing artifact, a later analysis removed roughly 640 highly shared, low-generation-probability nucleotide sequences. In a later analysis, a clonal expansion index for each public chain was calculated from normalized within-repertoire ranks of inferred template counts. A later analysis computed generation probabilities with a VDJ recombination model fitted to out-of-frame rearrangements, and checked the results against IGoR. Hypergeometric tests were used in a later analysis to score TCR-TCR, TCR-HLA and TCR-CMV co-occurrence, with a repertoire-size bias correction applied to the TCR pairs. False discovery rates were estimated in a later analysis by permuting HLA or CMV assignments 20 times. A later analysis grouped co-occurring TCRs with DBSCAN, adding TCRdist sequence similarity when clustering within HLA-allele-positive subsets. Repertoires with fewer than 30,000 or more than 120,000 public chains, plus five repertoires with anomalous nucleotide sharing, were excluded from co-occurrence clustering. Entries here come from immuneACCESS through TCRdb and include only in-frame sequences with V and J called. Some clones fail to appear in such tables; in the studies checked, an unresolved V gene covers under half of the shortfall, and the cause of the remainder is unknown. D and trimming come from the DNA, and the V and J calls and clone size come from that table. Within this sample are some 180,000 clones, with roughly a tenth of them counted one time only. The ten largest clones take up 1% to 1.5% of the sample.

In this sample, this clone turned up a few times. It has no known antigen specificity. No base quality information exists; no much larger clone differs at one position. Trimming at the junction amounts to 6 bases on V and 0 bases on J, and the germline ends lie 9 bases apart. The germline V gene gives CDR1 as MNHEY and CDR2 as SVGAGI. The CDR3 runs 14 amino acids, cysteine and phenylalanine included. This entry keeps only the CDR3 DNA: 42 bases, framed from base 1. The cohort comprised some 700 healthy bone marrow donors. All cohort members were sampled while nominally healthy, although unrecorded immune exposures were likely present. The donor was CMV seropositive and was included in the group of almost 300 seropositive cohort members. A peripheral blood sample was collected from each donor, and TCR beta sequencing was performed on peripheral blood mononuclear cells. The Qiagen DNeasy Blood Extraction Kit was used to extract genomic DNA from the blood cell samples.

The clonotype was recovered from a woman under 40 in good health and CMV-seropositive. The rearranged chain carries TRBV6-5 and TRBJ1-3, with the identity of the D gene unclear. Sequenced sample: PBMCs. Here is the DNA: TGTGCCAGCAGGCGGGCAGTCTCTGGAAACACCATATATTTT. The encoded protein is CASRRAVSGNTIYF.